The 12 T cell receptor beta chains given below trace back to one sample, sequenced in a study of T cells in Graves' hyperthyroidism and ophthalmopathy. Amplified TCR beta CDR3 regions came from RNA transcripts. In the first-round RT-PCR of the TCR CDR3, the HTBI primer set was used. In TCRdb, the multiplex PCR reads were re-called with MiXCR into one record per CDR3 protein. The table lists 700,000 or so distinct CDR3 sequences, roughly 14% of them singletons, with 9.5% to 15% in the top ten. Sequencing was carried out using blood. Receptor source: a woman between 45 and 65 years old with Graves' ophthalmopathy.

The sample holds a few counts of this clonotype. V is TRBV19 and J is TRBJ2-3; TRBD2 might be the D (5 bases). The V and J ends lost 2 bases and 3 bases respectively, with 15 bases between them. CDR1 LNHDA and CDR2 SQIVND come from the germline V gene (reference sequence). The CDR3 consists of 16 residues. Here the CDR3 DNA reads TGTGCCAGTAGTATATCCAGCGGAGCCCGGACAGATACGCAGTATTTT. Translation: CASSISSGARTDTQYF.

This chain joins TRBV5-5 and TRBJ2-2; 7 bases line up with TRBD2. Germline V gene data show CDR1 as SGHKS and CDR2 as YYEKEE (reference sequence). This CDR3 is 17 amino acids long. J was trimmed by 2 bases and V by 2 bases; bases with no gene match: 9. CDR3 DNA: TGTGCCAGCAGCTTAGTCTCCAGGACTAGTAACACCGGGGAGCTGTTTTTT. Translated: CASSLVSRTSNTGELFF.

This clonotype was counted between two and nine times. The rearrangement uses TRBV9 and TRBJ2-1; no definite D call. Trimming cost V 0 bases and J 4 bases, with 11 bases left between them. The CDR3 covers 15 residues. Germline CDR1 and CDR2: SGDLS and YYNGEE. Written as DNA, the CDR3 is TGTGCCAGCAGCGTAGAAGGCGAAAGTTACAATGAGCAGTTCTTC. Its protein is CASSVEGESYNEQFF. Based on the CDR3 plus reference TRBV9 and TRBJ2-1, the full variable domain is DSGVTQTPKHLITATGQRVTLRCSPRSGDLSVYWYQQSLDQGLQFLIQYYNGEERAKGNILERFSAQQFPDLHSELNLSSLELGDSALYFCASSVEGESYNEQFFGPGTRLTVL.

Many counts were recorded for this clonotype. The rearrangement joins TRBV12-5 to TRBJ2-5; 15 bases are shared with TRBD2. The J segment lost 5 bases and the V segment lost 6 bases, leaving 4 bases of the junction unmatched. In germline, CDR1 is LGHNT, CDR2 FRNRAP. This CDR3 region has 15 residues. CDR3 region: CASGTGTSGRETQYF. The CDR3, as DNA: TGTGCTAGTGGAACCGGGACTAGCGGGAGGGAGACCCAGTACTTC. Using reference TRBV12-5 and TRBJ2-5 for the parts outside the CDR3, the full variable domain is DARVTQTPRHKVTEMGQEVTMRCQPILGHNTVFWYRQTMMQGLELLAYFRNRAPLDDSGMPKDRFSAEMPDATLATLKIQPSEPRDSAVYFCASGTGTSGRETQYFGPGTRLLVL.

This clonotype was seen at least ten times. This chain connects TRBV7-2 to TRBJ2-1; tentatively, D is TRBD1 or TRBD2 (5 bases each). With 1 base removed from V and 7 bases from J, the gap between germline ends came to 8 bases. CDR3 length: 13 amino acids. The germline V gene has CDR1 SGHTA and CDR2 FQGNSA. The chain's CDR3 is CASSLGWGNEQFF. As DNA, the CDR3 is TGTGCCAGCAGCTTAGGATGGGGGAATGAGCAGTTCTTC.

This clonotype showed up just a few times. This CDR3 is missing its conserved last phenylalanine or tryptophan, likely due to a read error. The V and J genes are TRBV6-1 and TRBJ1-1, with a tentative D call TRBD1 (6 bases). Germline CDR1 is MNHNS and CDR2 is SASEGT. The length of the CDR3 is 14 residues. Deletions cut 6 bases from V and 0 bases from J, with 11 bases between. The CDR3 sequence: CASSLDSMNTEAFL. The CDR3 DNA reads as TGTGCCAGCAGCTTGGACAGTATGAACACTGAAGCTTTCCTT.

Many counts were recorded for this clonotype. The V gene is TRBV9, the J gene TRBJ1-1, with a possible D match to TRBD1 (6 bases). V gave up 0 bases and J gave up 0 bases, with 15 bases separating them. The CDR3 covers 17 residues. Germline V gene sequence: CDR1 SGDLS, CDR2 YYNGEE. The chain's CDR3 is CASSVAPRTEMNTEAFF. The CDR3 bases are TGTGCCAGCAGCGTAGCTCCCCGGACAGAGATGAACACTGAAGCTTTCTTT.

This clonotype has ten or more counts. V gene TRBV4-2 combines with J gene TRBJ1-1; 10 bases fit TRBD1. This CDR3 is 14 amino acids long. V lost 5 bases and J lost 7; bases outside the gene matches: 7. Per the germline V gene, CDR1 is LGHNA and CDR2 is YNFKEQ. The CDR3 loop reads CASSKPGTGVEAFF. The CDR3 nucleotides are TGTGCCAGCAGCAAACCCGGGACAGGGGTTGAAGCTTTCTTT.

This clonotype was counted only a few times. CDR3 coding DNA: TGTGCCAGCAGCCCCAGGACCAACTACAATGAGCAGTTCTTC. It codes for CASSPRTNYNEQFF. The chain uses TRBV7-3 and TRBJ2-1; D is uncertain. CDR3 length: 14 residues. Trimming left V 5 bases short and J 3 bases short, with 11 bases between. The V gene's germline CDR1 is SGHTA and CDR2 FQGTGA.

This clonotype was observed many times. V gene TRBV12-3 or TRBV12-4 combines with J gene TRBJ1-1; TRBD1 might be the D (5 bases). Trimming left V 6 bases short and J 4 bases short, with 12 bases between. The CDR3 consists of 13 residues. The CDR3 DNA is TGTGCCAGCAGGGAAGGGGTCAGCACTGAAGCTTTCTTT. Amino acids: CASREGVSTEAFF.

This clonotype appeared a few times. The chain uses TRBV6-2 or TRBV6-3 and TRBJ2-7; possibly TRBD1 for D (6 bases). Germline loops: CDR1 MNHEY, CDR2 SVGEGT. The CDR3 length is 16 residues. With 5 bases removed from V and 1 base from J, the gap between germline ends came to 18 bases. The CDR3 reads CASSVDSLKPSYEQYF. DNA for the CDR3: TGTGCCAGCAGTGTGGACAGTTTGAAGCCATCCTACGAGCAGTACTTC.

Turning to this clonotype: With a much larger clone just one base away, this may be a read error. The rearrangement joins TRBV5-5 to TRBJ2-7; D perhaps matches TRBD2 (7 bases). Germline values: CDR1 SGHKS, CDR2 YYEKEE (reference sequence). CDR3 length: 16 amino acids. The CDR3 here is CGSSLVAGANSYEQYF. The DNA for the CDR3 is TGTGGCAGCAGCTTGGTTGCGGGGGCTAACTCCTACGAGCAGTACTTC. Full variable domain (remainder filled in from reference TRBV5-5 and TRBJ2-7): DAGVTQSPTHLIKTRGQQVTLRCSPISGHKSVSWYQQVLGQGPQFIFQYYEKEERGRGNFPDRFSARQFPNYSSELNVNALLLGDSALYLCGSSLVAGANSYEQYFGPGTRLTVT.